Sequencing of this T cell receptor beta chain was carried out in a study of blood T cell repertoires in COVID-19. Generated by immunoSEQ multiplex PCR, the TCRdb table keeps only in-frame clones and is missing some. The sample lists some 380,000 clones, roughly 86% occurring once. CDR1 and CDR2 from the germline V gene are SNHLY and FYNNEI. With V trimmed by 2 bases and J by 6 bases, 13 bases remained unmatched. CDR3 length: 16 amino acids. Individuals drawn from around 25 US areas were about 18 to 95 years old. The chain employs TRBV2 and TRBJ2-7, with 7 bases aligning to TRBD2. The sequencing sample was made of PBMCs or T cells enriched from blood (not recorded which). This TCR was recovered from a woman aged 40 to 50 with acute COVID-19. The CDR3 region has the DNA TGTGCCAGCAGTGAAATGTTGGGAGCGGGACCCCTCGAGCAGTACTTC. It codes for CASSEMLGAGPLEQYF.